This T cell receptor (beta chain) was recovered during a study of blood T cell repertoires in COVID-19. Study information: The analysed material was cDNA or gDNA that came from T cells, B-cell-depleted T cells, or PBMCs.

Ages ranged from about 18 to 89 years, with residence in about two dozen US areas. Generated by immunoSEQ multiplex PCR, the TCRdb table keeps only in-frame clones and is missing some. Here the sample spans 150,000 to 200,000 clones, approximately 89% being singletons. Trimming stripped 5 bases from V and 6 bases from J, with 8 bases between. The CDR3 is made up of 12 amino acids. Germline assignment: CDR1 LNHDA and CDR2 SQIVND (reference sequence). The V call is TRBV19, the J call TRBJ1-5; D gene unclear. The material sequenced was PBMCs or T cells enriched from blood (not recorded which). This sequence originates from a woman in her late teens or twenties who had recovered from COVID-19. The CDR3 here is CASSPLGQPQHF. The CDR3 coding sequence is TGTGCCAGTAGTCCCCTCGGTCAGCCCCAGCATTTT.